This T cell receptor beta chain derives from a study of blood T cell repertoires in COVID-19. About the study: COVID-19 samples from acute and convalescent phases originated in the United States, Italy and Spain.

Recruitment covered 20 to 25 US areas and drew participants whose ages spanned about 18 to 100 years. Profiled with immunoSEQ multiplex PCR; TCRdb holds only in-frame clones, not every one. Among 300,000 to 500,000 clones listed, approximately 90% were seen once. The CDR3 consists of 16 residues. The germline V gene has CDR1 KGHSH and CDR2 LQKENI. J gave up 5 bases and V 2 bases, and 8 bases lay outside the gene matches. The sample taken for sequencing was PBMCs or T cells enriched from blood (not recorded which). The clonotype was recovered from a woman aged 30 to 39 with acute COVID-19. The rearrangement links TRBV18 to TRBJ2-1, with 8 nucleotides matching TRBD1. This chain's CDR3 is CASSPTTGQVNNEQFF. CDR3 DNA sequence: TGTGCCAGCTCACCAACTACGGGACAGGTAAACAATGAGCAGTTCTTC.